Listed below are T cell receptor beta chains from one sample, sequenced in a study of PD-L1 blockade in urothelial cancer. Clones were sequenced by immunoSEQ multiplex PCR, and TCRdb holds only the in-frame ones, with some missing. Found here are more than 90,000 clones, around 90% of them singletons; the top ten hold about 2%. The source material was PBMCs, sampled around atezolizumab (anti-PD-L1) treatment. The receptors derive from a man in his sixties with urothelial cancer. Each CDR3 is given with its conserved first and last residue. The order of the fields is J gene, D gene, clone size, V gene, CDR3 DNA, CDR3 protein. A D gene is named only where the DNA matches it firmly. Clone size is stated in some rows and not others, as once, few, many or a class when expanded.

TRBJ2-7 | TRBD1 | NA | TRBV6-6 | TGTGCCAGCAGTTTCGGGACAGCTCAGACCTACGAGCAGTACTTC | CASSFGTAQTYEQYF
TRBJ2-7 | NA | NA | TRBV18 | TGTGCCAGCTCCCCGGCCCAGGGCGAGCAGTACTTC | CASSPAQGEQYF
TRBJ2-5 | NA | NA | TRBV7-8 | TGTGCCAGCAGCCGTCAGGCGGGGCCCAGACAAGAGACCCAGTACTTC | CASSRQAGPRQETQYF
TRBJ2-7 | TRBD2 | NA | TRBV28 | TGTGCCAGCGAACCATCCCGCGGGGGGTCCACCTACGAGCAGTACTTC | CASEPSRGGSTYEQYF
TRBJ1-2 | NA | NA | TRBV28 | TGTGCCAGCAGCAGACCAGAAAGTACAACGGGCTATGGCTACACCTTC | CASSRPESTTGYGYTF
TRBJ2-5 | TRBD2 | once | TRBV4-2 | TGTGCCAGCAGCCAAGATTTAGCGGGGGGGCAAGAGACCCAGTACTTC | CASSQDLAGGQETQYF
TRBJ2-3 | NA | NA | TRBV5-1 | TGCGCCAGCAGCCCTGAGGGGCGGGATCTCACAGATACGCAGTATTTT | CASSPEGRDLTDTQYF
TRBJ2-3 | TRBD2 | NA | TRBV7-2 | TGTGCCAGCAGCTTAGCCATAATAGCGGGGGGGGCGACAGATACGCAGTATTTT | CASSLAIIAGGATDTQYF
TRBJ2-7 | TRBD2 | NA | TRBV15 | TGTGCCACCAGCAGAGGGGGTAGCGGGAGCTCCTACGAGCAGTACTTC | CATSRGGSGSSYEQYF
TRBJ2-1 | TRBD2 | NA | TRBV2 | TGTGCCAGCAGTGAATTCGGGACTAGCGAAACGCAGTTCTTC | CASSEFGTSETQFF
TRBJ2-7 | TRBD2 | once | TRBV28 | TGTGCCAGCAGTTCGATAGCGGGAGAACGATACGAGCAGTACTTC | CASSSIAGERYEQYF
TRBJ2-2 | TRBD1 | NA | TRBV11-2 | TGTGCCAGCAGCTTAATGGGCCAGGGGGTACGCACCGGGGAGCTGTTTTTT | CASSLMGQGVRTGELFF
TRBJ1-3 | TRBD1 | once | TRBV2 | TGTGCCAGCAGCAGACAGGGGGACGGTGGAAACACCATATATTTT | CASSRQGDGGNTIYF
TRBJ1-5 | NA | NA | TRBV10-1 | TGCGCCAGCAGTGAGTTCGACTTAACTGGCAATCAGCCCCAGCATTTT | CASSEFDLTGNQPQHF
TRBJ2-1 | NA | NA | TRBV9 | TGTGCCAGCAGCTTTCAAGGGCAAGCGGGCTCCTACAATGAGCAGTTCTTC | CASSFQGQAGSYNEQFF
TRBJ1-1 | NA | NA | TRBV30 | TGTGCCTGGAGTGTCAGGGCTCTGAACACTGAAGCTTTCTTT | CAWSVRALNTEAFF
TRBJ2-2 | NA | once | TRBV7-6 | TGTGCCAGCAGCTCTTCTAGGAACACCGGGGAGCTGTTTTTT | CASSSSRNTGELFF
TRBJ2-1 | NA | once | TRBV4-2 | TGTGCCAGCAGCCAAGATGGCGGTGATCGGGAGCAGTTCTTC | CASSQDGGDREQFF
TRBJ2-3 | TRBD2 | NA | TRBV6-1 | TGTGCCAGCAGTGAAGCGACTAGCGGGGAGGGTGGTACGCAGTATTTT | CASSEATSGEGGTQYF
TRBJ1-5 | NA | NA | TRBV5-1 | TGCGCCAGCAGCCCGGGGGGGTCTCGGAGCAATCAGCCCCAGCATTTT | CASSPGGSRSNQPQHF
TRBJ2-5 | NA | NA | TRBV15 | TGTGCAGAGGAGACAGGTCAAGAGACCCAGTACTTC | CAEETGQETQYF
TRBJ2-7 | NA | few | TRBV28 | TGTGCCATAGGAGGGTTCTACGAGCAGTACTTC | CAIGGFYEQYF
TRBJ1-6 | TRBD1 | NA | TRBV6-1 | TGTGCCAGTACCGGGACAGGAAATTCACCCCTCCACTTT | CASTGTGNSPLHF
TRBJ2-5 | NA | NA | TRBV30 | TGTGCCTGGAGTCCAGGCAGTCAAGAGACCCAGTACTTC | CAWSPGSQETQYF
TRBJ1-4 | NA | NA | TRBV7-8 | TGTGCCAGCAGCTTAGTGGAGAGTAATGAAAAACTGTTTTTT | CASSLVESNEKLFF
TRBJ1-2 | TRBD1 | NA | TRBV28 | TGTGCCAGCGGACAGGGGCTCTATGGCTACACCTTC | CASGQGLYGYTF
TRBJ1-5 | TRBD1 | NA | TRBV6-5 | TGTGCCAGCAGTCCCAGGGGGAAAAATCAGCCCCAGCATTTT | CASSPRGKNQPQHF
TRBJ2-1 | TRBD2 | NA | TRBV10-2 | TGCGCCAGCGGAGAAGCGGGAGGGCCCTCCAATGAGCAGTTCTTC | CASGEAGGPSNEQFF
TRBJ1-2 | NA | once | TRBV5-6 | TGTGCCAGCAGCCTCCGGTCACGCGGCTACACCTTC | CASSLRSRGYTF
TRBJ2-1 | NA | NA | TRBV7-9 | TGTGCCAGCAGCCTACTTGACAGCTACAATGAGCAGTTCTTC | CASSLLDSYNEQFF
TRBJ2-7 | NA | NA | TRBV2 | TGTGCCAGCAGTGACCGAGAGGGCCGATTCGCCTACGAGCAGTACTTC | CASSDREGRFAYEQYF
TRBJ1-2 | TRBD1 | NA | TRBV9 | TGTGCCAGCAGCGTTTGGACAGGGCTCGGGGGCTACACCTTC | CASSVWTGLGGYTF
TRBJ1-1 | NA | NA | TRBV19 | TGTGCCAGTAGTTCGCAGGCAGTGGCCACTGAAGCTTTCTTT | CASSSQAVATEAFF
TRBJ2-7 | TRBD1 | NA | TRBV9 | TGTGCCAGCAGCGTGGGACAGGCCTCTTCGTCCGAGCAGTACTTC | CASSVGQASSSEQYF
TRBJ2-7 | TRBD1 | NA | TRBV5-4 | TGTGCCAGCAGCACCCCGGGACAGGGACTCGAGCAGTACTTC | CASSTPGQGLEQYF
TRBJ1-3 | NA | NA | TRBV10-3 | TGTGCCACGAGTGCCCCCTCTGGAAACACCATATATTTT | CATSAPSGNTIYF
TRBJ2-5 | NA | once | TRBV7-2 | TGTGCCAGCAGCCAGGGGGGCTCCCAAGAGACCCAGTACTTC | CASSQGGSQETQYF